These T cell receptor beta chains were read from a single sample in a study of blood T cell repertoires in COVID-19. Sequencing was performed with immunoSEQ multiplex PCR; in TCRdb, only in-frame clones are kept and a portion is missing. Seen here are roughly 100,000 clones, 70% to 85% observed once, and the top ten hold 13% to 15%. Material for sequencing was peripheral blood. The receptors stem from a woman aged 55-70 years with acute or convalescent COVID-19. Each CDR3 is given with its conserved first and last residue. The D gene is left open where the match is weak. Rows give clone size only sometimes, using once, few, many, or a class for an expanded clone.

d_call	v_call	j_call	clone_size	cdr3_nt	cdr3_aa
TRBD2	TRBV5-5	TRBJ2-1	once	TGTGCCAGCAGCCTGGGACTAGCGGTTTACAATGAGCAGTTCTTC	CASSLGLAVYNEQFF
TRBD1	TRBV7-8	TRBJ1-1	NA	TGTGCCAGCAGCTGGGGGACAGGGGGCACGAACACTGAAGCTTTCTTT	CASSWGTGGTNTEAFF
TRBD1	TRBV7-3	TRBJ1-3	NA	TGTGCCAGCAGCCCGCTTCCGGGACAGGGGTCTGGAAACACCATATATTTT	CASSPLPGQGSGNTIYF
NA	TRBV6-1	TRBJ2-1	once	TGTGCCAGCAGTGAACAGAATAAGCAGTTCTTC	CASSEQNKQFF
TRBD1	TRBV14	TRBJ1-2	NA	TGTGCCAGCAGCCAAGACCCAGGACAGGGCTATGGCTACACCTTC	CASSQDPGQGYGYTF
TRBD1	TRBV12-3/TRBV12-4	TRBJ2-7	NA	TGTGCCAGCAGCCATACAGGGGACGAGCAGTACTTC	CASSHTGDEQYF
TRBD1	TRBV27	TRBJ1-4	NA	TGTGCCAGCAGCCCCTTTGCCGGGACAGGGAACGAAAAACTGTTTTTT	CASSPFAGTGNEKLFF
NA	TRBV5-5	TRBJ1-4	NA	TGTGCCAGCAGCCGCGGGGGGTCAGTTGAAAAACTGTTTTTT	CASSRGGSVEKLFF
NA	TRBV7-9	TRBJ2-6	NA	TGTGCCAGCAGCTTATACTTTGGCGCGGGCTCTGGGGCCAACGTCCTGACTTTC	CASSLYFGAGSGANVLTF
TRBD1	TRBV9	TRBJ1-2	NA	TGTGCCAGCAGCGGGGGGACAGGGCTTTTGGATGGCTACACCTTC	CASSGGTGLLDGYTF
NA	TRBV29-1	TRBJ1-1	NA	TGCAGCGTTGCTGGACAGCCTAACACTGAAGCTTTCTTT	CSVAGQPNTEAFF
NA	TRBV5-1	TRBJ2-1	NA	TGCGCCAGCAGCTTAGCGGGCCCGTCCTACAATGAGCAGTTCTTC	CASSLAGPSYNEQFF
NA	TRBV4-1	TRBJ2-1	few	TGCGCCAGCAGCCAAGGATGGACAGACTACAATGAGCAGTTCTTC	CASSQGWTDYNEQFF
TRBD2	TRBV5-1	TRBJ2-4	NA	TGCGCCAGCAGCTTGGCAGGAGCGGGAGGGCCCAAAAACATTCAGTACTTC	CASSLAGAGGPKNIQYF
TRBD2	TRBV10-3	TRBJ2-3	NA	TGTGCCATCGCGCTAGCGGGAGGACCTACAGATACGCAGTATTTT	CAIALAGGPTDTQYF
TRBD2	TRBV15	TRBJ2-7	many	TGTGCCACCAGTATACAGCGGGGAAACTACGAGCAGTACTTC	CATSIQRGNYEQYF
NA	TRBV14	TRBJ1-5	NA	TGTGCCAGCAGCCAAACTAATCAGCCCCAGCATTTT	CASSQTNQPQHF
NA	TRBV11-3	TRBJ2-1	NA	TGTGCCAGCAGCTTAAGGGGACTCCCTAACAATGAGCAGTTCTTC	CASSLRGLPNNEQFF
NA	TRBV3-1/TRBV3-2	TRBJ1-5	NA	TGTGCCAGCAGCCAAGGTGGAGGGAGCGATCAGCCCCAGCATTTT	CASSQGGGSDQPQHF
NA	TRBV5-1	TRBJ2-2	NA	TGCGCCAGCAGCTTGGCAGGCGGGGCCACCGGGGAGCTGTTTTTT	CASSLAGGATGELFF
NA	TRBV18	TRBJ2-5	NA	TGTGCCAGCTCATTTAGCGGAGGGGAGGCAGAGACCCAGTACTTC	CASSFSGGEAETQYF
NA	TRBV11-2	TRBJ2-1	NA	TGTGCCAGCAGCACAGAGAATGAGCAGTTCTTC	CASSTENEQFF
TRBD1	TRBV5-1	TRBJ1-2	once	TGCGCCAGCAGCCCGGACAGGCCGAACTATGGCTACACCTTC	CASSPDRPNYGYTF
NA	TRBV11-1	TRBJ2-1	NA	TGTGCCAGCAGCTTAGTAGAATGGGCTCTCAATGAGCAGTTCTTC	CASSLVEWALNEQFF
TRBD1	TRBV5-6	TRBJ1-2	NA	TGTGCCAGCAGCCAGAGGGGGCTAGGCTACACCTTC	CASSQRGLGYTF
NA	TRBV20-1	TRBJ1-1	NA	TGCAGTGCTCAGGACAGTGTTGAAGCTTTCTTT	CSAQDSVEAFF
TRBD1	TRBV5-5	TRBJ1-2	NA	TGTGCCAGCAGTCCTAGGACAGGTCGGGGCGGCTACACCTTC	CASSPRTGRGGYTF
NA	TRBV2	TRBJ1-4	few	TGTGCCAGCAGCGTACCCTCAAGCGCGAGTGACGGTGAAAAACTGTTTTTT	CASSVPSSASDGEKLFF
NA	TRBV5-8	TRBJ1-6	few	TGTGCCAGCAGCCGGCAGGGACTGGATAATTCACCCCTCCACTTT	CASSRQGLDNSPLHF